This TCR beta chain was recovered during a study of T cells in Graves' hyperthyroidism and ophthalmopathy. Lactation, pregnancy, other autoimmune disease or uncontrolled infection excluded patients. Fresh peripheral blood, about 9.3 ml, yielded the PBMCs. This clonotype showed up many times. CDR3 size: 13 residues. Germline CDR1 reads DFQATT; CDR2 reads SNEGSKA (reference sequence). J was trimmed by 7 bases and V by 3 bases; bases with no gene match: 7. Amplified TCR beta CDR3 regions derived from RNA transcripts. First-round RT-PCR with HTBI primers amplified the TCR CDR3 region. TCRdb ran MiXCR on the multiplex PCR reads and lists one entry per CDR3 protein. The data hold some 570,000 distinct CDR3 sequences, with approximately 15% observed a single time.

This receptor was obtained from a woman under 30 with Graves' ophthalmopathy. The chain has TRBV20-1 and TRBJ2-7; 9 bases line up with TRBD1. The sequencing sample was made of blood. The CDR3 region is CSARGGQGEEQYF. The CDR3 DNA follows: TGCAGTGCTAGGGGGGGACAGGGTGAAGAGCAGTACTTC.